This TCR beta chain was captured in a study of CD8 T cells in Susac syndrome. Sequencing of TCR beta was carried out in blood CD8+ and CD4+ T cells. FACS enriched CD8+ TEMRA cells, while bulk CD8+ and CD4+ were negatively isolated. The RNA input was about 0.45 to 1 ug, and it was reverse transcribed with random hexamers. By means of immunoSEQ multiplex PCR, TCR beta CDR3 spanning 54 Vbeta and 13 Jbeta underwent amplification. TCRdb used MiXCR to reprocess the immunoSEQ multiplex PCR reads, holding one entry per CDR3 protein. The table records some 150,000 distinct CDR3 sequences, roughly 94% of them present only once. The CDR3 runs to 15 residues. Per germline, CDR1 LGHNA and CDR2 YNFKEQ. V gave up 4 bases and J gave up 4 bases, with 14 bases separating them.

What was sequenced was CD8+ T cells from PBMCs. J is TRBJ1-5 and V is TRBV4-2; a possible D gene is TRBD1 (5 bases). The TCR was taken from a human donor in good health. In DNA, the CDR3 is TGTGCCAGCAGCCCGAGGGCAGGGAATAATCAGCCCCAGCATTTT. Protein: CASSPRAGNNQPQHF.